This TCR beta chain was identified in a study of blood T cells in healthy people across ages. Alongside a J-beta primer mix, a sample-barcoded 5' primer served in a second PCR lasting roughly 7 to 11 cycles. In TCRdb, the 5' RACE reads were re-called with MiXCR into one record per CDR3 protein. Among 600,000 to 1,000,000 distinct CDR3 sequences, around 25% were seen once, and the ten largest hold more than 3%. This CDR3 region has 11 residues. Deletions cut 5 bases from V and 6 bases from J, with 9 bases between. Germline values: CDR1 SQVTM, CDR2 ANQGSEA. This clonotype was counted only a few times. This same sample was also part of a study on T cells of mothers and their children. That source notes: The study recruited a few healthy Caucasian mothers and their six children as donors. The shaping of TCR recombination output by thymic selection is similar in related and unrelated pairs.

The receptor was derived from a boy younger than 18 in good health. The sample comprised blood. V and J are TRBV29-1 and TRBJ2-3; D is unclear. The CDR3 nucleotides are TGCAGCGTTTTGACCCCGGATACGCAGTATTTT. Translating it yields CSVLTPDTQYF.